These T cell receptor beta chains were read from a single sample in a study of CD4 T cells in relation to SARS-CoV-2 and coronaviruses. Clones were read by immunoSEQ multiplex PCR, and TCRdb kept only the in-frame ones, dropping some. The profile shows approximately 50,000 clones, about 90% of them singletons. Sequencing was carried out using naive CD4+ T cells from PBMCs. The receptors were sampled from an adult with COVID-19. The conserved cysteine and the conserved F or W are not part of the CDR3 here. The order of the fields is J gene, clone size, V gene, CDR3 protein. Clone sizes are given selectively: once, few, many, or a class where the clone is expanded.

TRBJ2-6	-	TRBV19	ASSIDPPTGGHSGANVLT
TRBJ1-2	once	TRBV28	ASSSYGYT
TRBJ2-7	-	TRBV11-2	ASSVKGADSKEFYEQY
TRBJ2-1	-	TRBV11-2	ASSLVYAGTVEQF
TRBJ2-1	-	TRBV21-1	ASRWTSGRSNEQF
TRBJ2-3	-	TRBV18	ASTGTVSTDTQY
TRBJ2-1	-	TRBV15	ATSSGGSPSGNEQF
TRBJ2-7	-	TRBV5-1	ASSLRRSGSYEQY
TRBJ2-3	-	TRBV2	ASSIETSTDTQY
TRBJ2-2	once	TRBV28	ASGEQGTGAGELF
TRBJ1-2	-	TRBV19	ASSPRTGPLGGYT
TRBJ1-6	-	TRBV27	ASSRSGPLYSPLH
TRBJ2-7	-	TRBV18	ASSLGVGPAGTYEQY
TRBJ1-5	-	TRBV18	ASSPAVNQPQH
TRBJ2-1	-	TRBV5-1	ASTAGTSANEQF
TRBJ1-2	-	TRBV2	ASNYLGQGAYGYT
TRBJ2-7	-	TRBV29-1	SVGAGGLYEQY
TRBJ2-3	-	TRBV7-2	ASRGRRDSTDTQY
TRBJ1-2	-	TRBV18	ASSPPRIQGQDGYT
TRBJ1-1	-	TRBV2	ASRGRDSWVDHNTEAF
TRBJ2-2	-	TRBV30	AWSEWDRGNTGELF
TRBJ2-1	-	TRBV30	ARRSLRSYNEQF
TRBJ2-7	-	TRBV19	ASSPKGTSGRYEQY
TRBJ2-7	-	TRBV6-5	ASSITSGSYEQY
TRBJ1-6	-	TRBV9	ASSVGSSYNSPLH
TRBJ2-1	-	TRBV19	ASRTFTGGWSDEQF
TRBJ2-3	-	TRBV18	ASSPGLAGQGDTQY
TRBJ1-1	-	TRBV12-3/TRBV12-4	ASSLAWQDEAF
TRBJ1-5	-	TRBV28	ASSLRGRGNQPQH
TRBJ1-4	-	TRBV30	AWSAGKLF
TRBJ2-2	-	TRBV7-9	ASSLGRHLETGELF
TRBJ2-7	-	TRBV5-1	ASSSLSGRDYEQY
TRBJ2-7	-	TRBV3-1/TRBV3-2	ASSADGTREQY
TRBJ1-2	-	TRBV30	AWSVQVFYGYT
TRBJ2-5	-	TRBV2	ASSGPARQETQY
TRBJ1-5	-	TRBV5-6	ASSFSSKPSNQPQH
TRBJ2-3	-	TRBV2	ASSVEREGLSDTQY
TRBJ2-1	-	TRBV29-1	SVILAGSSYNEQF
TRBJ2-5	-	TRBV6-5	ASSYRLQETQY
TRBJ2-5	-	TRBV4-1	ASSPTGAGVETQY
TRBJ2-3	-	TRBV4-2	ASSQETGSTDTQY
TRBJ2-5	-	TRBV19	ASSIRGRETQY